This note documents a single T cell receptor beta chain sequence. The antigen is unknown. The sample has other DNA sequences that encode this CDR3 too. The data derive from a study of cytomegalovirus exposure and HLA in healthy donors. On the study more broadly: Researchers previously reported finding fewer than 140 million unique TCR beta sequences from approximately 200 million T cells. Study outcomes and limitations: About 87% or about 30% of the time was how often most TCR beta V segments were productive, according to an earlier analysis.

V was shortened by 3 bases and J by 0 bases, with 4 bases between the two germline ends. This CDR3 is built from 12 residues. The germline CDR1 and CDR2 sequences are SQVTM and ANQGSEA. PCR used 60 Vbeta primers and 13 Jbeta primers. The method was immunoSEQ multiplex PCR; TCRdb's version includes in-frame clones alone and lacks a portion of them. In the table there are 150,000 to 200,000 clones, 70% to 80% of which are singletons. Everyone who donated was a healthy bone marrow donor. This TCR derives from a woman in her thirties in good health and CMV-seropositive. V gene TRBV29-1 combines with J gene TRBJ2-3; D is ambiguous. Sequencing was done on a sample of PBMCs. In DNA form, the CDR3 reads TGCAGCGTTGATCTAAGCACAGATACGCAGTATTTT. The encoded protein is CSVDLSTDTQYF.